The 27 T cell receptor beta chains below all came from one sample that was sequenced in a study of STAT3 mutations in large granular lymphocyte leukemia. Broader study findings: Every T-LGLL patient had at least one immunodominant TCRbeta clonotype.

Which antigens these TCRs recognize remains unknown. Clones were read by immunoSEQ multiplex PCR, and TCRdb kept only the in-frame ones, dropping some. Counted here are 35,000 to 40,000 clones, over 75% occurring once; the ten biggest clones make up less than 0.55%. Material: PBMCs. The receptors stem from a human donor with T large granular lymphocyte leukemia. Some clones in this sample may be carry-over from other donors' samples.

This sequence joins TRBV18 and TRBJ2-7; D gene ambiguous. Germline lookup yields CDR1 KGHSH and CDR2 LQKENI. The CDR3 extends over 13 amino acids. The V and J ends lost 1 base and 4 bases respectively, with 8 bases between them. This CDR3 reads CASSPQTTYEQYF. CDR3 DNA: TGTGCCAGCTCACCACAAACAACTTACGAGCAGTACTTC.

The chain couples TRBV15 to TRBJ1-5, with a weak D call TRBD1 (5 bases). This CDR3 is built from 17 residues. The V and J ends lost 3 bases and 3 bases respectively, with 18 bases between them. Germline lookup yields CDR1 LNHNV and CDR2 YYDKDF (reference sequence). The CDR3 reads CATSSSAGKIPNQPQHF. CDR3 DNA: TGTGCCACCAGCAGTTCCGCAGGGAAAATACCCAATCAGCCCCAGCATTTT.

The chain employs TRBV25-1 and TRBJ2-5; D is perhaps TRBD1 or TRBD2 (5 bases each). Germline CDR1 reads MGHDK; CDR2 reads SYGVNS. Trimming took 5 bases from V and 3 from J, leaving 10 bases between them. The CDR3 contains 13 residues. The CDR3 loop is CASSRGAEETQYF. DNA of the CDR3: TGTGCCAGCAGTCGAGGGGCGGAAGAGACCCAGTACTTC.

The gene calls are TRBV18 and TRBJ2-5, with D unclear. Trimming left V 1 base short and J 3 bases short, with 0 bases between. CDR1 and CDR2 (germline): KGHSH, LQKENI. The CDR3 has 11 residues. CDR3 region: CASSPQETQYF. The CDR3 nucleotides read TGTGCCAGCTCACCACAAGAGACCCAGTACTTC. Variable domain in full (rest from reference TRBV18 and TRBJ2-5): NAGVMQNPRHLVRRRGQEARLRCSPMKGHSHVYWYRQLPEEGLKFMVYLQKENIIDESGMPKERFSAEFPKEGPSILRIQQVVRGDSAAYFCASSPQETQYFGPGTRLLVL.

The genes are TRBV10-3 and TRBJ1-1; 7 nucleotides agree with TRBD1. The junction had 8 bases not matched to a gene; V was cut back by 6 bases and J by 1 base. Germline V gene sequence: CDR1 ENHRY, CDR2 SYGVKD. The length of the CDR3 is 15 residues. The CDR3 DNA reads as TGTGCCATCAGGGGAACAGGGGACCAGAACACTGAAGCTTTCTTT. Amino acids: CAIRGTGDQNTEAFF.

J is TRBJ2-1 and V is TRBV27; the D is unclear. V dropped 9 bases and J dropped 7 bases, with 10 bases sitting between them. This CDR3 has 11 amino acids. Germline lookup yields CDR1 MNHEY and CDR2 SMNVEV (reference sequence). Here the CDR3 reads CASGYQNEQFF. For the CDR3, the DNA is TGTGCCAGTGGGTACCAAAATGAGCAGTTCTTC.

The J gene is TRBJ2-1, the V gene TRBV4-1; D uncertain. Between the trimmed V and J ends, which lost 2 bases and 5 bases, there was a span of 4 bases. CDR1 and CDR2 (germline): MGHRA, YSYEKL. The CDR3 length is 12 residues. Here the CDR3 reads CASSQTNNEQFF. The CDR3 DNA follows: TGCGCCAGCAGCCAAACCAACAATGAGCAGTTCTTC.

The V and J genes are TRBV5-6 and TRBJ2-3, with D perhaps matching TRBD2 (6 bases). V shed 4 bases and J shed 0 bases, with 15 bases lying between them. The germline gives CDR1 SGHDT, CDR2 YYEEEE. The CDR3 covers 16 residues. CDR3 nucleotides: TGTGCCAGCAGCAGCAGGGACTGGGGTAGCACAGATACGCAGTATTTT. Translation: CASSSRDWGSTDTQYF.

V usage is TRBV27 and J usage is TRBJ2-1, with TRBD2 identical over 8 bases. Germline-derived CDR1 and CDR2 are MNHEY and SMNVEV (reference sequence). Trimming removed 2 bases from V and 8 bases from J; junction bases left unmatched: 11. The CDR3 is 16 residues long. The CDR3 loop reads CASSLMAGGSRYEQFF. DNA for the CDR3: TGTGCCAGCAGTTTAATGGCGGGGGGCTCTAGATATGAGCAGTTCTTC.

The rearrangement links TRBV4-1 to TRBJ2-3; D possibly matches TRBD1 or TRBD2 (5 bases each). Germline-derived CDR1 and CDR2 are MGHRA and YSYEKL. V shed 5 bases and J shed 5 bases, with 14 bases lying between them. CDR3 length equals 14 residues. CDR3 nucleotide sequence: TGCGCCAGCAGCTCCGGGGAAGGGGTAGATACGCAGTATTTT. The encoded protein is CASSSGEGVDTQYF.

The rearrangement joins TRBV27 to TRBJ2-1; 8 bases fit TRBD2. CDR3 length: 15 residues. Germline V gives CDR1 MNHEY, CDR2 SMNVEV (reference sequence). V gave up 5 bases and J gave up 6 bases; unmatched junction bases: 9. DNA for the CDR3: TGTGCCAGCAGTGTGCGCACCGGGACTAGCAATGAGCAGTTCTTC. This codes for CASSVRTGTSNEQFF.

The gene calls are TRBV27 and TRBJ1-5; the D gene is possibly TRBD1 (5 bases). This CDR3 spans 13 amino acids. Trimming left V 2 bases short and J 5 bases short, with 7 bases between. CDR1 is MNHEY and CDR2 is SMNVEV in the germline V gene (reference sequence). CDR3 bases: TGTGCCAGCAGTTTACAGGGATATCAGCCCCAGCATTTT. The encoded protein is CASSLQGYQPQHF.

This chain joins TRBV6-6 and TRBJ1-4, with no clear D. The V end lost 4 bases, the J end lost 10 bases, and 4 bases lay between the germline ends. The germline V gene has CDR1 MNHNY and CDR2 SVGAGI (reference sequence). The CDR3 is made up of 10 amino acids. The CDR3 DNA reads TGTGCCAGCAGTTCTGCAAAACTGTTTTTT. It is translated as CASSSAKLFF.

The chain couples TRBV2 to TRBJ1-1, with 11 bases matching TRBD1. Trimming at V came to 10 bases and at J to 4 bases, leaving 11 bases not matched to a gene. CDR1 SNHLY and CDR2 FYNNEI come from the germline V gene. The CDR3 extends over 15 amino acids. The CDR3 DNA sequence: TGTGCCACTCGGACAGGGGGCCCTGAGGGCACTGAAGCTTTCTTT. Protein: CATRTGGPEGTEAFF.

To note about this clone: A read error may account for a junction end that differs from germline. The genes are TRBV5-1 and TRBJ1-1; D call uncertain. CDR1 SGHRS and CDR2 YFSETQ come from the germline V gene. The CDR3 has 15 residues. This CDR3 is CASSLDGDSNTEAFF. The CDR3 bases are TGCGCCAGCAGTTTGGACGGGGATTCGAACACTGAAGCTTTCTTT.

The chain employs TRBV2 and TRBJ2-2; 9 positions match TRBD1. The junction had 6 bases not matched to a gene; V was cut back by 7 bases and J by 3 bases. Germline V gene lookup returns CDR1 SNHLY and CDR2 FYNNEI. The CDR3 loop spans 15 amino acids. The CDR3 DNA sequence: TGTGCCAGCAAAACAGGGGGCCAGTACACCGGGGAGCTGTTTTTT. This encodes CASKTGGQYTGELFF.

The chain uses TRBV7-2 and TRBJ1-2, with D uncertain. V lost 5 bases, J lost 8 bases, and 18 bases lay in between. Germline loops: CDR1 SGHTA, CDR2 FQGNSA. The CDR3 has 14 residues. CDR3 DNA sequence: TGTGCCAGCAGCCCACCCCTCGCTAATGACGGCTACACCTTC. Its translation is CASSPPLANDGYTF.

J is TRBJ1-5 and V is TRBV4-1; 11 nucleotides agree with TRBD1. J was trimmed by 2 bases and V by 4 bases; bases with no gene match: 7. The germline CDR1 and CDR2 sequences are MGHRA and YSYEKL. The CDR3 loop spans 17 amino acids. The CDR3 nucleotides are TGCGCCAGCAGCCCTGGACAGGGGGCTGGTGGCAATCAGCCCCAGCATTTT. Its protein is CASSPGQGAGGNQPQHF.

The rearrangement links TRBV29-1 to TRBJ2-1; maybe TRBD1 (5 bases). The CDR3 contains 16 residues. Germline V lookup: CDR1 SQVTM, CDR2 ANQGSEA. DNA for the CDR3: TGCAGTCACACTCCAGGACCGGACACCCAGCACAATGAGCAGTTCTTC. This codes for CSHTPGPDTQHNEQFF.

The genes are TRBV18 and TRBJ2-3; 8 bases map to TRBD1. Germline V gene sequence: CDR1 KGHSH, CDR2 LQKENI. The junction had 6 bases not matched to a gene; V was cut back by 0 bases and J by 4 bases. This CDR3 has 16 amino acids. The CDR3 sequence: CASSPPLAGGADTQYF. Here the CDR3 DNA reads TGTGCCAGCTCACCACCTCTGGCAGGGGGCGCAGATACGCAGTATTTT.

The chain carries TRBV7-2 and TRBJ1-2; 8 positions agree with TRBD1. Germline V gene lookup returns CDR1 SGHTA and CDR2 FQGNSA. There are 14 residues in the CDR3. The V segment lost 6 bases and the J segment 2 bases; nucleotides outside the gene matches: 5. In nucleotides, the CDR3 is TGTGCCAGCAGTCCCGGACAGGGAAACTATGGCTACACCTTC. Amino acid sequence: CASSPGQGNYGYTF.

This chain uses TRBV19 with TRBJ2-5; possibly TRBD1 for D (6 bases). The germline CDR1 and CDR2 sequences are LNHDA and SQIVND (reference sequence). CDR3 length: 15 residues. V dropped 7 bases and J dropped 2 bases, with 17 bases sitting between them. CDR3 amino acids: CASNDPGTPQETQYF. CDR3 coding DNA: TGTGCCAGTAACGATCCCGGGACACCGCAAGAGACCCAGTACTTC.

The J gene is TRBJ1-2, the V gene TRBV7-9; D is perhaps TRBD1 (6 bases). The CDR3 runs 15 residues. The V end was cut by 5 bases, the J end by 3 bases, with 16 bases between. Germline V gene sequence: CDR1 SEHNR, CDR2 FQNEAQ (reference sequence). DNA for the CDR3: TGTGCCAGCAGCCTCCAGGTGGGGGGCCACTATGGCTACACCTTC. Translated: CASSLQVGGHYGYTF.

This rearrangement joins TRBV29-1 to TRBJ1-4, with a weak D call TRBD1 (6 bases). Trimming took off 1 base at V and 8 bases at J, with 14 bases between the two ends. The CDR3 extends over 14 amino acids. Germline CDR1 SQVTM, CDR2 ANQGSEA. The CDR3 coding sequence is TGCAGCGTTGAAGGAGTCAGGGGTGGCGAAAAACTGTTTTTT. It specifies CSVEGVRGGEKLFF.

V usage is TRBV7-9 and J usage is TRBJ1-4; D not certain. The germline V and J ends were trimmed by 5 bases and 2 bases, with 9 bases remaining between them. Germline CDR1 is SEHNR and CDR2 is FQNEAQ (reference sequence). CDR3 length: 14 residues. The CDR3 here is CASSLYGTNEKLFF. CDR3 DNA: TGTGCCAGCAGCCTCTACGGGACTAATGAAAAACTGTTTTTT.

The CDR3 DNA reads TGTGCCAGCAGTTATCAGGGGGCAGAGACCCAGTACTTC. It translates to CASSYQGAETQYF. The rearrangement joins TRBV6-5 to TRBJ2-5; 8 bases align to TRBD1. After removal of 3 bases from V and 4 bases from J, the junction contained 1 base not matched to a gene. The CDR3 extends over 13 amino acids. Germline CDR1 and CDR2: MNHEY and SVGAGI.

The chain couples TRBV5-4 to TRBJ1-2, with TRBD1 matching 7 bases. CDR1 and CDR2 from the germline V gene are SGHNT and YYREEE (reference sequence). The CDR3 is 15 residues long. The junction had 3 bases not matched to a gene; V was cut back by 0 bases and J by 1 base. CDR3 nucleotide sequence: TGTGCCAGCAGCTTGGGCGCAGGGGGTAACTATGGCTACACCTTC. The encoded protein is CASSLGAGGNYGYTF.